Listed here are 14 T cell receptor beta chains from one sample, sequenced in a study of blood T cells in healthy people across ages. PCR was performed a second time for about 6 to 11 cycles using a sample-barcoded 5' primer and a J-beta primer mix. From the 5' RACE reads, TCRdb called clonotypes with MiXCR, one entry per CDR3 protein. The table has about 800,000 distinct CDR3 sequences, around 25% seen once. The same data also went into a second study, on T cells of mothers and their children.

The sample was blood. These receptors all come from a boy aged 10-17 years in good health.

The chain has TRBV12-3 or TRBV12-4 and TRBJ1-1; D may be TRBD1 (6 bases). CDR3 size: 15 residues. V lost 5 bases and J 1 base, leaving 14 bases between the germline ends. DNA of the CDR3: TGTGCCAGCAGTCCCTACAGGGAACCGAACACTGAAGCTTTCTTT. Amino acids: CASSPYREPNTEAFF.

The rearrangement joins TRBV28 to TRBJ2-1; D is perhaps TRBD2 (6 bases). From germline, CDR1 is MDHEN and CDR2 SYDVKM. The CDR3 runs to 16 residues. The germline V and J ends were trimmed by 3 bases and 5 bases, with 17 bases remaining between them. This CDR3 reads CASSLVAASADNEQFF. In DNA form, the CDR3 reads TGTGCCAGCAGTTTGGTCGCGGCTAGCGCAGACAATGAGCAGTTCTTC.

The V gene is TRBV12-3 or TRBV12-4, the J gene TRBJ2-4; D possibly uses TRBD1 or TRBD2 (5 bases each). The CDR3 has 16 residues. V lost 2 bases to trimming and J lost 1 base, with 12 bases between them. CDR3 nucleotide sequence: TGTGCCAGCAGTTTAACGGGGCTATATGCCAAAAACATTCAGTACTTC. Amino acids: CASSLTGLYAKNIQYF.

This chain joins TRBV5-1 and TRBJ2-1, with a possible D match to TRBD2 (6 bases). CDR1 and CDR2 (germline): SGHRS, YFSETQ. The germline V and J ends were trimmed by 1 base and 4 bases, with 12 bases remaining between them. The CDR3 is 15 amino acids. CDR3 sequence reads: CASSLPSEVYNEQFF. The CDR3 bases are TGCGCCAGCAGCTTGCCTAGCGAGGTTTACAATGAGCAGTTCTTC.

V gene TRBV4-3 combines with J gene TRBJ2-7, with TRBD2 matching 9 bases. Trimming at V came to 11 bases and at J to 4 bases, leaving 12 bases not matched to a gene. CDR3 length: 14 residues. CDR1 is LGHNA, CDR2 YSLEER, per germline. The CDR3 nucleotides are TGCGCCCGAAGCGGGCGGGGGGGCCGGTACGAGCAGTACTTC. Encoded protein: CARSGRGGRYEQYF.

This clonotype was detected only a few times. At one end, the junction sequence differs from germline, possibly due to a read error. This chain links TRBV28 with TRBJ1-4; no firm D call. The CDR3 spans 16 residues. In germline, CDR1 is MDHEN, CDR2 SYDVKM. This CDR3 reads CASSPTGRPTSEKLFF. CDR3 DNA sequence: TGTGCCAGCAGTCCGACCGGACGGCCAACTAGTGAAAAACTGTTTTTT.

This clonotype has a handful of counts. J is TRBJ1-2 and V is TRBV12-3 or TRBV12-4; possible D gene TRBD1, 6 bases. V was clipped by 3 bases and J by 5 bases, with 13 bases between them. This CDR3 spans 14 amino acids. The CDR3 protein is CASSFRAGAYGYTF. DNA of the CDR3: TGTGCCAGCAGTTTCCGGGCAGGGGCTTATGGCTACACCTTC.

This clonotype was recorded a few times. The chain joins TRBV7-2 to TRBJ2-1; 14 bases are shared with TRBD2. J was trimmed by 10 bases and V by 5 bases; bases with no gene match: 10. The CDR3 spans 16 residues. CDR1 and CDR2 from the germline V gene are SGHTA and FQGNSA. The CDR3 sequence: CASSIRGTSGGGEQFF. CDR3 DNA sequence: TGTGCCAGCAGCATTAGGGGGACTAGCGGGGGCGGGGAGCAGTTCTTC. The full variable domain, in which reference TRBV7-2 and TRBJ2-1 provide the parts outside the CDR3, is GAGVSQSPSNKVTEKGKDVELRCDPISGHTALYWYRQSLGQGLEFLIYFQGNSAPDKSGLPSDRFSAERTGGSVSTLTIQRTQQEDSAVYLCASSIRGTSGGGEQFFGPGTRLTVL.

This sequence joins TRBV20-1 and TRBJ2-7; D possibly uses TRBD1 or TRBD2 (7 bases each). The CDR3 covers 15 residues. The V end was cut by 4 bases, the J end by 2 bases, with 18 bases between. Looked up from germline, CDR1 is DFQATT and CDR2 is SNEGSKA (reference sequence). DNA for the CDR3: TGCAGTGCTACTAGGGGGGGGCAGGGGGCCTACGAGCAGTACTTC. Translation gives CSATRGGQGAYEQYF.

The rearrangement joins TRBV4-1 to TRBJ1-1, with 7 nucleotides matching TRBD1. The CDR3 runs 16 residues. Germline V gene lookup returns CDR1 MGHRA and CDR2 YSYEKL. V was clipped by 2 bases and J by 5 bases; unmatched bases: 11. In DNA form, the CDR3 reads TGCGCCAGCAGCCAATGGCGGGCAGGGGGATGGACTGAAGCTTTCTTT. Translating gives CASSQWRAGGWTEAFF.

The V call is TRBV19, the J call TRBJ2-7; D gene ambiguous. The closer fit of TRBJ2-1 to the DNA end suggests the J call may be wrong. The CDR3 runs 13 residues. Germline CDR1 reads LNHDA; CDR2 reads SQIVND (reference sequence). Here the CDR3 reads CASSITPYNEQFF. The CDR3 DNA sequence: TGTGCCAGTAGTATAACTCCGTACAATGAGCAGTTCTTC.

The rearrangement joins TRBV7-2 to TRBJ2-6, with D tentatively TRBD1 (5 bases). Trimming took 5 bases from V and 2 from J, leaving 10 bases between them. CDR3 length: 15 residues. Germline CDR1 reads SGHTA; CDR2 reads FQGNSA. CDR3 bases: TGTGCCAGCAGCAATACAGGAGCTGGGGCCAACGTCCTGACTTTC. Protein: CASSNTGAGANVLTF.

There are a few counts of this clonotype. The chain joins TRBV18 to TRBJ2-5; D might be TRBD1 or TRBD2, each matching 5 bases. The J call is doubtful: the DNA matches TRBJ2-1 better. CDR1 and CDR2 (germline): KGHSH, LQKENI. The CDR3 length is 17 residues. CDR3 residues: CASSPEMGRSWGNEQFF. The CDR3 coding sequence is TGTGCCAGCTCACCCGAAATGGGACGTTCCTGGGGGAATGAGCAGTTCTTC.

Note on this clonotype: Sequence at one end of the junction differs from germline and may be a read error. The CDR3 DNA follows: TGTGCCAGCAGTTTTTGGGGGACCTCCTACAAGCAGTACTTC. As protein: CASSFWGTSYKQYF. This chain links TRBV6-7 with TRBJ2-7; tentatively, D is TRBD1 or TRBD2 (5 bases each). TRBV6-7 has ORF status, its function being uncertain. This CDR3 comprises 14 residues.